Reported below is one T cell receptor (beta chain). The method was immunoSEQ multiplex PCR; TCRdb's version includes in-frame clones alone and lacks a portion of them. The sample lists 30,000 to 40,000 clones, 69% occurring once. CDR3 length equals 15 residues. Germline V gene sequence: CDR1 LNHDA, CDR2 SQIVND (reference sequence). Trimming stripped 2 bases from V and 14 bases from J, with 19 bases between. The data stem from a study of STAT5B mutations in CD4+ large granular lymphocyte leukemia. The sequencing input was CD4+ T cells from blood buffy coats. The J gene is TRBJ1-6, the V gene TRBV19; weak D call: TRBD1 (5 bases). The clonotype comes from a human donor in good health. The CDR3 nucleotides read TGTGCCAGTAGTATACCGACCAGGGCCTGGGAAGCCCTCCACTTT. Translating it yields CASSIPTRAWEALHF.